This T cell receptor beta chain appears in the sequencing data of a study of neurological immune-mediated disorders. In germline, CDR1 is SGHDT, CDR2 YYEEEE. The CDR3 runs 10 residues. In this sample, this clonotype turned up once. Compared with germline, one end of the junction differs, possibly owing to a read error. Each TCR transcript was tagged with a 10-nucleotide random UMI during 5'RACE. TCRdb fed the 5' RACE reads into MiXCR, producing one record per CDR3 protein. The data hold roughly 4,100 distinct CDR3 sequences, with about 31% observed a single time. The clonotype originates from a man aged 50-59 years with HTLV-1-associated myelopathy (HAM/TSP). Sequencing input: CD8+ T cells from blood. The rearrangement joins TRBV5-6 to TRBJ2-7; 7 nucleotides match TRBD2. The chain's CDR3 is CVSGEQEQYF. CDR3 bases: TGTGTCAGCGGGGAACAGGAGCAGTACTTC.